This T cell receptor (beta chain) was sequenced during a study of T-cell reconstitution after alpha-beta-depleted transplantation in children. Overall study results and limits: About two months after transplant, alpha-beta T cells reportedly came from several hundred expanded graft clones. Day-60 TCRbeta diversity that was high in some patients was derived from surviving recipient T cells and thymic progenitors. T-cell counts and diversity at one year post-transplant came mainly from newly produced T cells.

On this clonotype: The antigen is undetermined.

Trimming took 0 bases from V and 2 from J, leaving 9 bases between them. The CDR3 totals 15 residues. From germline, CDR1 is SGHDT and CDR2 YYEEEE. Molecular barcoding with unique molecular identifiers was used for the TCRbeta library. TCRdb recomputed calls from the PCR reads with MiXCR, one row per CDR3 protein. The repertoire holds over 450,000 distinct CDR3 sequences, with about 10% as singletons. This rearrangement joins TRBV5-6 to TRBJ2-1; D unresolved. This TCR derives from a child aged 2 to 10 with inherited bone marrow failure, due to receive a stem cell transplant. The sequenced sample was PBMCs, obtained before TCRalphabeta/CD19-depleted stem cell transplant. The CDR3 loop is CASSLVAVAYNEQFF. CDR3 nucleotide sequence: TGTGCCAGCAGCTTGGTGGCAGTAGCCTACAATGAGCAGTTCTTC.